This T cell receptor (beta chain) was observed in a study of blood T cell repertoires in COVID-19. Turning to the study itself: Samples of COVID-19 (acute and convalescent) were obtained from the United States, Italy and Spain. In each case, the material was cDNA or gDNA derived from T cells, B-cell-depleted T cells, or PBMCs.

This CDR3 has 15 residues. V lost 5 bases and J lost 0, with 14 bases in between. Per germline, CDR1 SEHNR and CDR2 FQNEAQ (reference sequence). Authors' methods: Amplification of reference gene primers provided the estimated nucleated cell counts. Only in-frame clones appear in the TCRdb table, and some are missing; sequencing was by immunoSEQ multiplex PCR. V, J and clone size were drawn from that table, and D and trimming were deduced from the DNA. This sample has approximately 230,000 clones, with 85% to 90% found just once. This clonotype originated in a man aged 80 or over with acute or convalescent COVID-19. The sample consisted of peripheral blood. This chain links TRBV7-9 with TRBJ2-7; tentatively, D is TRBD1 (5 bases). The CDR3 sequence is CASSPTGMGSYEQYF. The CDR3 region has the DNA TGTGCCAGCAGCCCCACAGGTATGGGCTCCTACGAGCAGTACTTC.